This passage covers 15 T cell receptor beta chains from one sample sequenced in a study of blood T cell repertoires in COVID-19. Libraries were prepared by immunoSEQ multiplex PCR; TCRdb keeps only in-frame clonotypes and omits some of them. The sample has 45,000 to 70,000 clones, roughly 70% seen once. Input material: peripheral blood. Every receptor here comes from a woman between 50 and 59 years old with active or convalescent COVID-19.

The J gene is TRBJ1-5, the V gene TRBV7-7; 9 bases are a match to TRBD1. CDR3 size: 17 residues. After removal of 5 bases from V and 5 bases from J, the junction contained 13 bases not matched to a gene. The germline V gene encodes CDR1 SSHAT and CDR2 FNYEAQ (reference sequence). The DNA of the CDR3 is TGTGCCAGCAGCCGAGACCGGGACAGGGTTTTTGATCAGCCCCAGCATTTT. Amino acids: CASSRDRDRVFDQPQHF.

V and J are TRBV11-2 and TRBJ2-3, with 7 nucleotides matching TRBD2. This CDR3 comprises 15 residues. Germline CDR1 SGHAT, CDR2 FQNNGV. With 3 bases clipped from V and 3 bases from J, the junction kept 6 bases outside the gene matches. This CDR3 is CASSFSGLDTDTQYF. The CDR3 DNA follows: TGTGCCAGCAGCTTTTCTGGACTAGATACAGATACGCAGTATTTT.

The chain employs TRBV3-1 (or the pseudogene TRBV3-2) and TRBJ2-7; 8 nucleotides match TRBD1. V shed 3 bases, J shed 2 bases, and the junction held 6 bases outside the gene matches. The CDR3 spans 15 residues. Germline V gene sequence: CDR1 LGHDT, CDR2 YNNKEL (reference sequence). CDR3 bases: TGTGCCAGCAGCCATCCCGCGACAGGGGCCTACGAGCAGTACTTC. Translating gives CASSHPATGAYEQYF.

This clone has just a few counts. V gene TRBV7-9 combines with J gene TRBJ2-5; D is unresolved. Trimming took 2 bases from V and 7 from J, leaving 23 bases between them. CDR3 length equals 17 residues. Germline V gene lookup returns CDR1 SEHNR and CDR2 FQNEAQ (reference sequence). Here the CDR3 reads CASSLSPPVGLLGTQYF. CDR3 nucleotides: TGTGCCAGCAGCTTATCCCCCCCGGTTGGGCTATTGGGGACCCAGTACTTC. Based on the CDR3 plus reference TRBV7-9 and TRBJ2-5, the full variable domain is DTGVSQNPRHKITKRGQNVTFRCDPISEHNRLYWYRQTLGQGPEFLTYFQNEAQLEKSRLLSDRFSAERPKGSFSTLEIQRTEQGDSAMYLCASSLSPPVGLLGTQYFGPGTRLLVL.

V gene TRBV3-1 (or the pseudogene TRBV3-2) combines with J gene TRBJ2-4; 7 bases match TRBD1. CDR3 length: 15 amino acids. The germline V gene encodes CDR1 LGHDT and CDR2 YNNKEL (reference sequence). V shed 3 bases, J shed 6 bases, and the junction held 8 bases outside the gene matches. CDR3 residues: CASSQAWTGRNIQYF. As DNA, the CDR3 is TGTGCCAGCAGCCAGGCATGGACAGGTAGAAACATTCAGTACTTC.

This chain connects TRBV7-6 to TRBJ2-1; TRBD2 matches at 7 bases. The CDR3 has 14 residues. J gave up 2 bases and V 5 bases, and 3 bases lay outside the gene matches. Per the germline V gene, CDR1 is SGHVS and CDR2 is FNYEAQ. This CDR3 reads CASSPGTTYNEQFF. CDR3 DNA sequence: TGTGCCAGCAGCCCCGGGACTACCTACAATGAGCAGTTCTTC.

The chain has TRBV19 and TRBJ1-4; 9 bases match TRBD1. Looked up from germline, CDR1 is LNHDA and CDR2 is SQIVND (reference sequence). V dropped 8 bases and J dropped 7; count of bases not matched to a gene: 8. The CDR3 sequence is 14 residues long. As DNA, the CDR3 is TGTGCCAGTGGAACAGGGGGCTGGGGTGAAAAACTGTTTTTT. Encoded protein: CASGTGGWGEKLFF. The full variable domain, in which reference TRBV19 and TRBJ1-4 provide the parts outside the CDR3, is DGGITQSPKYLFRKEGQNVTLSCEQNLNHDAMYWYRQDPGQGLRLIYYSQIVNDFQKGDIAEGYSVSREKKESFPLTVTSAQKNPTAFYLCASGTGGWGEKLFFGSGTQLSVL.

The chain joins TRBV9 to TRBJ2-3; possibly TRBD1 for D (6 bases). Per the germline V gene, CDR1 is SGDLS and CDR2 is YYNGEE. The V gene lost 2 bases and the J gene lost 3 bases, with 10 bases spanning the gap. The CDR3 loop spans 14 amino acids. The CDR3 spells CASSVQGQTDTQYF. CDR3 nucleotide sequence: TGTGCCAGCAGCGTCCAAGGACAGACAGATACGCAGTATTTT.

This chain connects TRBV19 to TRBJ2-2; 8 bases are a match to TRBD2. Germline trimming cut 1 base from V and 1 base from J; bases unmatched to any gene: 11. Looked up from germline, CDR1 is LNHDA and CDR2 is SQIVND (reference sequence). This CDR3 has 19 residues. The CDR3 reads CASSIGRRLAGQNTGELFF. CDR3 bases: TGTGCCAGTAGTATAGGTAGGCGGCTAGCGGGTCAGAACACCGGGGAGCTGTTTTTT. Using reference TRBV19 and TRBJ2-2 for the parts outside the CDR3, the full variable domain is DGGITQSPKYLFRKEGQNVTLSCEQNLNHDAMYWYRQDPGQGLRLIYYSQIVNDFQKGDIAEGYSVSREKKESFPLTVTSAQKNPTAFYLCASSIGRRLAGQNTGELFFGEGSRLTVL.

This clone has more than one count but fewer than ten. The chain couples TRBV3-1 (or the pseudogene TRBV3-2) to TRBJ1-6; D perhaps matches TRBD1 (5 bases). The germline V gene has CDR1 LGHDT and CDR2 YNNKEL (reference sequence). The CDR3 runs 14 residues. Trimming took 2 bases from V and 7 from J, leaving 9 bases between them. The CDR3 DNA follows: TGTGCCAGCAGCCAAACAGGACGGAATTCACCCCTCCACTTT. This gives the protein CASSQTGRNSPLHF.

The V call is TRBV10-1, the J call TRBJ2-1, with D unresolved. The germline V gene has CDR1 WNHNN and CDR2 SYGVQD (reference sequence). The CDR3 spans 12 residues. Trimming took off 4 bases at V and 10 bases at J, with 11 bases between the two ends. The CDR3 here is CASSGRWREQFF. The CDR3, as DNA: TGCGCCAGCAGTGGCCGATGGCGGGAGCAGTTCTTC.

This clone has a handful of counts. The chain is built from TRBV6-5 and TRBJ2-1, with TRBD2 matching over 9 bases. The CDR3 is 15 residues long. Germline V gene sequence: CDR1 MNHEY, CDR2 SVGAGI. V shed 8 bases and J 5 bases; nucleotides not matched to a gene: 10. Here the CDR3 DNA reads TGTGCCAGCGGCTTTGGCGGGAGGGCCAACAATGAGCAGTTCTTC. This codes for CASGFGGRANNEQFF.

This clone has just one count. The chain couples TRBV30 to TRBJ1-2, with 9 bases that match TRBD1. Germline V lookup: CDR1 GTSNPN, CDR2 SVGIG (reference sequence). The CDR3 loop spans 15 amino acids. The ends lost 0 bases at V and 7 bases at J; junction bases unmatched: 9. The CDR3 nucleotides read TGTGCCTGGAGTGTACAGGGGGCCCCGTTGGGTGGCTACACCTTC. This translates into CAWSVQGAPLGGYTF.

DNA for the CDR3: TGTGCCAGCAGCTCCTATCAGCCCCAGCATTTT. This sequence encodes CASSSYQPQHF. The chain recombines TRBV7-9 with TRBJ1-5; D remains unclear. Trimming pared 4 bases from V and 5 bases from J, leaving 3 bases between. CDR1 is SEHNR, CDR2 FQNEAQ, per germline (reference sequence). The CDR3 totals 11 residues.

This clone was seen a few times. The chain couples TRBV2 to TRBJ2-1; 9 bases map to TRBD1. The CDR3 is made up of 14 amino acids. V was pared by 6 bases and J by 3 bases, with 3 bases of the junction left unmatched. Per the germline V gene, CDR1 is SNHLY and CDR2 is FYNNEI. CDR3 loop: CASRWDRVYNEQFF. As DNA, the CDR3 is TGTGCCAGCAGATGGGACAGGGTCTACAATGAGCAGTTCTTC.